The 10 T cell receptor beta chains in this list originate from one sample, sequenced in a study of graft-versus-host responses after intestinal transplantation. Clones were read by immunoSEQ multiplex PCR, and TCRdb kept only the in-frame ones, dropping some. The top ten hold roughly 6% of the sample, which has just under 55,000 clones, 91% seen once. Here the sequenced sample was PBMCs, taken about 93 weeks after intestinal transplant. The receptors stem from a human patient who received an intestinal transplant, so some T cells may come from the graft donor.

This chain links TRBV6-5 with TRBJ1-1; D remains ambiguous. The V gene's germline CDR1 is MNHEY and CDR2 SVGAGI. The CDR3 totals 12 residues. Trimming took 4 bases from V and 10 from J, leaving 13 bases between them. The CDR3 DNA reads TGTGCCAGCAGTTCTCCCGGTTCTGGAGCTTTCTTT. As protein: CASSSPGSGAFF.

V and J are TRBV5-1 and TRBJ1-2; D perhaps matches TRBD1 (5 bases). From germline, CDR1 is SGHRS and CDR2 YFSETQ. CDR3 length: 13 residues. V was trimmed by 4 bases and J by 5 bases, leaving 12 bases between them. CDR3 coding DNA: TGCGCCAGCAGCCCCCCTGAGGGGTATGGCTACACCTTC. It codes for CASSPPEGYGYTF.

The genes are TRBV10-1 and TRBJ2-3; D is perhaps TRBD1 (6 bases). Germline CDR1 reads WNHNN; CDR2 reads SYGVQD (reference sequence). The germline V and J ends were trimmed by 0 bases and 2 bases, with 9 bases remaining between them. This CDR3 has 15 amino acids. The CDR3 loop reads CASSESRGHTDTQYF. CDR3 nucleotide sequence: TGCGCCAGCAGTGAGTCGAGGGGACACACAGATACGCAGTATTTT.

This clone has only a few counts. This chain joins TRBV6-5 and TRBJ1-3; no reliable D call. The V and J ends lost 6 bases and 1 base respectively, with 4 bases between them. The CDR3 runs 12 residues. Germline assignment: CDR1 MNHEY and CDR2 SVGAGI. CDR3 residues: CASSGSGNTIYF. In DNA form, the CDR3 reads TGTGCCAGCAGCGGGTCTGGAAACACCATATATTTT.

This clone was counted only a few times. The gene calls are TRBV19 and TRBJ2-4; 12 bases map to TRBD1. The J segment lost 5 bases and the V segment lost 5 bases, leaving 10 bases of the junction unmatched. The CDR3 is made up of 17 amino acids. Per germline, CDR1 LNHDA and CDR2 SQIVND (reference sequence). CDR3 sequence (DNA): TGTGCCAGTAGTCCGCAGAAGGGACAGGGGGCGGAAAACATTCAGTACTTC. The encoded protein is CASSPQKGQGAENIQYF.

The chain couples TRBV28 to TRBJ1-1; D not resolved. CDR1 and CDR2 from the germline V gene are MDHEN and SYDVKM. The CDR3 runs 14 residues. Trimming removed 8 bases from V and 1 base from J, with 14 bases in between. The CDR3 DNA reads TGTGCCAGCGGCGGTCTGGACGGGAACACTGAAGCTTTCTTT. Protein product: CASGGLDGNTEAFF. Supplemented by reference TRBV28 and TRBJ1-1, the full variable domain reads DVKVTQSSRYLVKRTGEKVFLECVQDMDHENMFWYRQDPGLGLRLIYFSYDVKMKEKGDIPEGYSVSREKKERFSLILESASTNQTSMYLCASGGLDGNTEAFFGQGTRLTVV.

This sequence joins TRBV5-1 and TRBJ2-5; no firm D call. The last part of the DNA fits TRBJ2-7 better; the J call may be wrong. This CDR3 has 14 amino acids. CDR1 and CDR2 from the germline V gene are SGHRS and YFSETQ. DNA of the CDR3: TGCGCCAGCAGACAGCGCCCCGAGAAGCTCGAGCAGTACTTC. Residues: CASRQRPEKLEQYF.

This chain uses TRBV5-1 with TRBJ2-6; D ambiguous. The CDR3 contains 16 residues. Trimming removed 1 base from V and 1 base from J, with 9 bases in between. The germline V gene has CDR1 SGHRS and CDR2 YFSETQ. DNA for the CDR3: TGCGCCAGCAGCTTGTCGCCATTGTCTGGGGCCAACGTCCTGACTTTC. Its translation is CASSLSPLSGANVLTF.

The chain combines TRBV19 with TRBJ2-1; D tentatively reads TRBD1 or TRBD2 (5 bases each). Germline CDR1 reads LNHDA; CDR2 reads SQIVND (reference sequence). V dropped 3 bases and J dropped 6 bases, with 9 bases sitting between them. This CDR3 region has 13 residues. CDR3 loop: CASSIPGANEQFF. DNA of the CDR3: TGTGCCAGTAGTATCCCCGGGGCCAATGAGCAGTTCTTC.

V is TRBV5-4 and J is TRBJ1-2, with TRBD1 as a possible D gene (5 bases). The germline V gene has CDR1 SGHNT and CDR2 YYREEE (reference sequence). The CDR3 contains 13 residues. V lost 4 bases, J lost 1 base, and 8 bases lay in between. Here the CDR3 DNA reads TGTGCCAGCAGCCGGGACCGTAACTATGGCTACACCTTC. Amino acid sequence: CASSRDRNYGYTF.